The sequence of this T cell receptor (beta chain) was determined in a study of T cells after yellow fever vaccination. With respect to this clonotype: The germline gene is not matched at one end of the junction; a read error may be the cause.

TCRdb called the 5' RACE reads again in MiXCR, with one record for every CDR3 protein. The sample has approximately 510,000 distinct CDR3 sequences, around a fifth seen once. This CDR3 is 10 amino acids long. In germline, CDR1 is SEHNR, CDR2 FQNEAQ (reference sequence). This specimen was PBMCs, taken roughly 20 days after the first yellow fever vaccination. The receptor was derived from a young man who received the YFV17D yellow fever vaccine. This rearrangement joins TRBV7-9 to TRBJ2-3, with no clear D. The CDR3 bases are TGTGCCAGCAGCTTAGGACACGGCTTTTTT. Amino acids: CASSLGHGFF. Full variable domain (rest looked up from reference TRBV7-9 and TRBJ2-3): DTGVSQNPRHKITKRGQNVTFRCDPISEHNRLYWYRQTLGQGPEFLTYFQNEAQLEKSRLLSDRFSAERPKGSFSTLEIQRTEQGDSAMYLCASSLGHGFFGPGTRLTVL.